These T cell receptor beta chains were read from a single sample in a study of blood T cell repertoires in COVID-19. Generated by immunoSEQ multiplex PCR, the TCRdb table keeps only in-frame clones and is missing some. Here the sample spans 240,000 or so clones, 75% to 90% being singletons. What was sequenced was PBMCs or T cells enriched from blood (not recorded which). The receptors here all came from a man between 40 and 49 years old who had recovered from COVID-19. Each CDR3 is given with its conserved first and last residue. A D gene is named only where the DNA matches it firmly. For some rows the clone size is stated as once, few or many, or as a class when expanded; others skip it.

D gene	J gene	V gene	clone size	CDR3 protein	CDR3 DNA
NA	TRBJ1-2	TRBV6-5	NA	CASKRTNYGYTF	TGTGCCAGCAAGAGGACTAACTATGGCTACACCTTC
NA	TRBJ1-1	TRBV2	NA	CASIPGMNTEAFF	TGTGCCAGCATTCCGGGAATGAACACTGAAGCTTTCTTT
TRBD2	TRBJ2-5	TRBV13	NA	CASSLGTSGSETQYF	TGTGCCAGCAGCCTAGGAACTAGCGGGAGTGAGACCCAGTACTTC
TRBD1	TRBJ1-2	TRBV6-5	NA	CASGRTGGGDKGYTF	TGTGCCAGCGGGAGAACAGGGGGCGGCGATAAGGGCTACACCTTC
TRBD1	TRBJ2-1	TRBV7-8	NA	CASSPDRGLLNEQFF	TGTGCCAGCAGCCCCGACAGGGGGCTCCTCAATGAGCAGTTCTTC
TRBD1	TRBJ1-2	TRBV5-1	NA	CASSPGQYYGYTF	TGCGCCAGCAGCCCGGGACAGTACTATGGCTACACCTTC
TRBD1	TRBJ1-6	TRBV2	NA	CASSRTGANSPLHF	TGTGCCAGCAGCCGGACAGGCGCAAATTCACCCCTCCACTTT
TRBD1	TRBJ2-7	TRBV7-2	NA	CASSGKNRGNEQYF	TGTGCCAGCAGCGGGAAAAACAGGGGAAACGAGCAGTACTTC
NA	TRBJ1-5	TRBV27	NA	CASSLTPPRNRINQPQHF	TGTGCCAGCAGTTTAACCCCCCCCCGAAACAGAATAAATCAGCCCCAGCATTTT
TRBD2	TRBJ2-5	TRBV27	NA	CASSLGAGVETQYF	TGTGCCAGCAGTTTAGGGGCGGGGGTAGAGACCCAGTACTTC
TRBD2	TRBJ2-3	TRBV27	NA	CASSSGLAGSTDTQYF	TGTGCCAGCAGTTCCGGACTAGCGGGAAGCACAGATACGCAGTATTTT
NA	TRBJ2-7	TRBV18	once	CASSQLKNYEQYF	TGTGCCAGCTCACAGCTCAAAAACTACGAGCAGTACTTC
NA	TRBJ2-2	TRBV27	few	CASSRVADANTGELFF	TGTGCCAGCAGTCGTGTAGCGGACGCGAACACCGGGGAGCTGTTTTTT
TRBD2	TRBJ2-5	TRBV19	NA	CASSMPSGVQETQYF	TGTGCCAGTAGTATGCCTAGCGGGGTTCAAGAGACCCAGTACTTC
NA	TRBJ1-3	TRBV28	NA	CASSFYVGVAGNTIYF	TGTGCCAGCAGTTTCTATGTCGGGGTGGCTGGAAACACCATATATTTT
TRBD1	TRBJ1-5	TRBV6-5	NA	CASRDRDGQPQHF	TGTGCCAGCAGAGACAGGGATGGTCAGCCCCAGCATTTT
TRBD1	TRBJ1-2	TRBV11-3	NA	CASSFGGQHYGYTF	TGTGCCAGCAGCTTCGGGGGACAGCACTATGGCTACACCTTC
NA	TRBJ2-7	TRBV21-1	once	CASSNGTAVYEQYF	TGTGCCAGCAGCAATGGGACAGCAGTCTACGAGCAGTACTTC
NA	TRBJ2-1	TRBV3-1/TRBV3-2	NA	CASSPTTHLSYNEQFF	TGTGCCAGCAGCCCCACGACACACCTCTCCTACAATGAGCAGTTCTTC
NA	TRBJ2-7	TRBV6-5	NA	CASSYSVGGAEQYF	TGTGCCAGCAGTTATTCGGTGGGAGGTGCCGAGCAGTACTTC
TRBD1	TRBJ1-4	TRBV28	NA	CATFDRAGGKLFF	TGTGCCACCTTCGACAGGGCGGGGGGAAAACTGTTTTTT
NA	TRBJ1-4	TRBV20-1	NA	CSVPENEKLFF	TGCAGTGTACCAGAAAATGAAAAACTGTTTTTT
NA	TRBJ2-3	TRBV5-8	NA	CASSLSPGGFSGDTQYF	TGTGCCAGCAGCTTGAGCCCAGGGGGGTTTTCGGGAGATACGCAGTATTTT
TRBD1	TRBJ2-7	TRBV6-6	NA	CASNQRDSRSYEQYF	TGTGCCAGCAATCAAAGGGACAGTCGCTCCTACGAGCAGTACTTC
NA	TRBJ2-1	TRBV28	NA	CASSLVAGRGGQFF	TGTGCCAGCAGTTTAGTGGCGGGACGTGGGGGGCAGTTCTTC
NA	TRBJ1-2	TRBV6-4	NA	CASSESVGGGYTF	TGTGCCAGCAGTGAATCGGTTGGCGGTGGCTACACCTTC